The T cell receptor (beta chain) described here comes from a study of blood T cell repertoires in COVID-19. For the study at large: PBMCs, B-cell-depleted T cells, or T cells provided the cDNA or gDNA that made up the material.

The CDR3 spans 18 residues. Germline lookup yields CDR1 KGHDR and CDR2 SFDVKD. V lost 3 bases to trimming and J lost 2 bases; unmatched junction nucleotides: 5. Seattle cases were enrolled at active infection and followed longitudinally. The repertoire was sequenced with immunoSEQ multiplex PCR; TCRdb's copy has only in-frame clones and lacks some. The repertoire holds roughly 200,000 clones, with roughly 79% as singletons. Sequencing used peripheral blood. The TCR comes from a woman aged 40 to 50 with COVID-19, enrolled during active disease. The gene calls are TRBV24-1 and TRBJ2-6; 11 bases match TRBD1. CDR3 protein: CATSDPGQGAAGANVLTF. CDR3 DNA: TGTGCCACCAGTGATCCCGGACAGGGGGCCGCTGGGGCCAACGTCCTGACTTTC.